Following are 9 T cell receptor beta chains from one sample sequenced in a study of beta chain features in type 1 diabetes. cDNA synthesis used the whole RNA isolate, giving expressed TCRB sequences. Sequencing used immunoSEQ multiplex PCR; TCRdb keeps in-frame clones, though not all of them. The sample shows hundreds of thousands of clones, around 15% of them seen only once. No cognate antigen is known for these TCRs. Broader study findings: A moderate, significant TCRB CDR3 shortening appeared in type 1 diabetes across four CD4+ subsets.

Input material: naive CD4+ T cells from blood. The receptors were gathered from a young man with type 1 diabetes.

In its sample, this clone was seen a few times. V gene TRBV29-1 combines with J gene TRBJ2-1; D gene uncertain. Germline V CDR1 and CDR2: SQVTM, ANQGSEA. The germline V and J ends were trimmed by 4 bases and 4 bases, with 8 bases remaining between them. The CDR3 loop spans 12 amino acids. The CDR3 loop reads CSVGDAYNEQFF. The CDR3, as DNA: TGCAGCGTTGGGGATGCTTACAATGAGCAGTTCTTC.

This chain links TRBV9 with TRBJ1-1; TRBD1 agrees at 9 bases. V lost 3 bases to trimming and J lost 7 bases; unmatched junction nucleotides: 7. Germline loops: CDR1 SGDLS, CDR2 YYNGEE. The CDR3 loop spans 14 amino acids. For the CDR3, the DNA is TGTGCCAGCAGCGGCACCGGGACAGGGATTGAAGCTTTCTTT. Amino acids: CASSGTGTGIEAFF.

This chain joins TRBV4-1 and TRBJ1-3; D remains unclear. V was pared by 2 bases and J by 2 bases, with 19 bases between. Germline-derived CDR1 and CDR2 are MGHRA and YSYEKL. The CDR3 consists of 18 residues. CDR3 amino acids: CASSQLDLGFGTGNTIYF. The CDR3, as DNA: TGCGCCAGCAGCCAACTGGACCTTGGGTTTGGGACTGGAAACACCATATATTTT.

This clone was seen only a few times. The chain joins TRBV2 to TRBJ2-1, with 10 bases lining up with TRBD1. J gave up 2 bases and V 9 bases, and 7 bases lay outside the gene matches. CDR1 and CDR2 from the germline V gene are SNHLY and FYNNEI. This CDR3 has 15 residues. DNA for the CDR3: TGTGCCAGAGACCGGGACAGGGGTACCTACAATGAGCAGTTCTTC. It specifies CARDRDRGTYNEQFF.

The chain carries TRBV4-1 and TRBJ1-4, with TRBD1 as a possible D gene (5 bases). V was shortened by 0 bases and J by 7 bases, with 15 bases between the two germline ends. CDR1 is MGHRA, CDR2 YSYEKL, per germline. The CDR3 has 16 residues. The CDR3 loop is CASSQDLLGGGEKLFF. CDR3 nucleotide sequence: TGCGCCAGCAGCCAAGATCTCCTCGGGGGTGGTGAAAAACTGTTTTTT.

The gene calls are TRBV7-9 and TRBJ1-6, with a tentative D call TRBD1 (6 bases). The CDR3 is 18 amino acids. CDR1 and CDR2 (germline): SEHNR, FQNEAQ (reference sequence). Trimming left V 11 bases short and J 6 bases short, with 29 bases between. This chain's CDR3 is CAGEIVGRGPSGNSPLHF. DNA for the CDR3: TGTGCCGGTGAGATTGTGGGCAGGGGTCCCTCGGGTAATTCACCCCTCCACTTT.

Only a few counts were recorded for this clone. V and J are TRBV6-5 and TRBJ2-2; tentatively, D is TRBD1 (5 bases). The CDR3 totals 15 residues. Trimming stripped 6 bases from V and 7 bases from J, with 18 bases between. Germline V gene sequence: CDR1 MNHEY, CDR2 SVGAGI. DNA of the CDR3: TGTGCCAGCAGACGACGGCCAGGGCTTAACGGGGAGCTGTTTTTT. Amino acids: CASRRRPGLNGELFF.

This clone has only a few counts. A much larger clone lies a single base off, so this may be a read error. The sample has other DNA sequences that encode this CDR3 too. The chain joins TRBV11-2 to TRBJ2-5, with a tentative D call TRBD1 (5 bases). V shed 4 bases and J shed 5 bases, with 5 bases lying between them. CDR3 length: 11 residues. The germline gives CDR1 SGHAT, CDR2 FQNNGV. CDR3 loop: CASSSGETQYF. The CDR3 DNA sequence: TGTGCCAGCAGCTCAGGGGAGACCCAGTACTTC. Full variable domain (remainder filled in from reference TRBV11-2 and TRBJ2-5): EAGVAQSPRYKIIEKRQSVAFWCNPISGHATLYWYQQILGQGPKLLIQFQNNGVVDDSQLPKDRFSAERLKGVDSTLKIQPAKLEDSAVYLCASSSGETQYFGPGTRLLVL.

This chain links TRBV6-1 with TRBJ2-5; no definite D call. Trimming shortened V by 2 bases and J by 4 bases, and 2 bases separated the two germline ends. CDR3 size: 11 residues. Germline-derived CDR1 and CDR2 are MNHNS and SASEGT. The CDR3 spells CASSEPETQYF. In DNA form, the CDR3 reads TGTGCCAGCAGTGAACCAGAGACCCAGTACTTC.